This TCR beta chain was profiled in a study of blood T cell repertoires in COVID-19. Germline values: CDR1 SGDLS, CDR2 YYNGEE. The ends lost 3 bases at V and 2 bases at J; junction bases unmatched: 2. The CDR3 covers 14 residues. The repertoire was sequenced with immunoSEQ multiplex PCR; TCRdb's copy has only in-frame clones and lacks some. This table holds around 150,000 clones, less than 85% found once. Source material: peripheral blood. The V call is TRBV9, the J call TRBJ2-5; 9 bases fit TRBD1. The receptor comes from a woman in her thirties or forties with COVID-19, enrolled during active disease. This chain's CDR3 is CASSAGQGQETQYF. CDR3 in DNA: TGTGCCAGCAGCGCCGGACAGGGGCAAGAGACCCAGTACTTC.